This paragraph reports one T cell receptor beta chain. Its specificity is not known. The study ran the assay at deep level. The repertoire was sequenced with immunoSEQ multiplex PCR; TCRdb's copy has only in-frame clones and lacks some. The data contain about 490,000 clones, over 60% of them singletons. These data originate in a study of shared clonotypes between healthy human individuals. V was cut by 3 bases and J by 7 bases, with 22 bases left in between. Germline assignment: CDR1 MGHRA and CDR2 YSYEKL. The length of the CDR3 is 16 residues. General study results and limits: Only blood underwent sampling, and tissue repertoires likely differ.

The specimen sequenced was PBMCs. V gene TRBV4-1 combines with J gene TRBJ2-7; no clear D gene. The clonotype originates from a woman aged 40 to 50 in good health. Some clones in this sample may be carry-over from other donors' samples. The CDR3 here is CASSQGRMRPVQEQYF. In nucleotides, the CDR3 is TGCGCCAGCAGCCAGGGCCGAATGAGGCCAGTTCAAGAGCAGTACTTC.